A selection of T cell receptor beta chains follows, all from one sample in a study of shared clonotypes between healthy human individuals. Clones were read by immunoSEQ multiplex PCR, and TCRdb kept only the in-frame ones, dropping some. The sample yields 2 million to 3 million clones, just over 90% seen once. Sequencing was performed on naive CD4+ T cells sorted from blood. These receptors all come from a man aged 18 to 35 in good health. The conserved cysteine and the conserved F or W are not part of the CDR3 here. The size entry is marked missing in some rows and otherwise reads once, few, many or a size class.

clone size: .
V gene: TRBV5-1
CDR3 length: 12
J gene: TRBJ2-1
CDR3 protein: ASSLATSFNEQF

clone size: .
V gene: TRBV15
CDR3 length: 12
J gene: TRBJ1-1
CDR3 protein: ATSRLRGDTEAF

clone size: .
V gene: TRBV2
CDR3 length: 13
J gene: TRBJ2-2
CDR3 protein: ASRSGLSNTGELF

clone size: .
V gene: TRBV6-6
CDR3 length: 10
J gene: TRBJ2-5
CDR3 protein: ASSRTSETQY

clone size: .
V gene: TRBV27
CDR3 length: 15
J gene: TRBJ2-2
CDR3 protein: ASSLSTFPGNTGELF

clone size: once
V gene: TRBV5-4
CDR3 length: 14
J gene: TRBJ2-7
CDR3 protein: ASSRGLAGFSYEQY

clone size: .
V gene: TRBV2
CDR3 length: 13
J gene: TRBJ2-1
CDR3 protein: ASSAGSGGYNEQF

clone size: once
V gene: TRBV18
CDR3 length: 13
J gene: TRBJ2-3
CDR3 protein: ASSHWAEPADTQY

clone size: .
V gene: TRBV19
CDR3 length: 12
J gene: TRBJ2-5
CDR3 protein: ASSTSGGGETQY

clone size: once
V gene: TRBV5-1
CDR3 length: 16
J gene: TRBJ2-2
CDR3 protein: ASSSGLAGGPGTGELF

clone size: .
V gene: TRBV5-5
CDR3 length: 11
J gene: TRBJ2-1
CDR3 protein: ASSTDNYNEQF

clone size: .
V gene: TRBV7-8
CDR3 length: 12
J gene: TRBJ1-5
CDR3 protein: ASSLRQGQQPQH

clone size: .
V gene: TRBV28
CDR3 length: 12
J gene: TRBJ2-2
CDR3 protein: ASSLDRADGELF

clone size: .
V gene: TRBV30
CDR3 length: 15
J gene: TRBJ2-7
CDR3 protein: AWSGGHGTGGSYEQY

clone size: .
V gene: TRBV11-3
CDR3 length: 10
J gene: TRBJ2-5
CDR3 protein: ASSLRDETQY

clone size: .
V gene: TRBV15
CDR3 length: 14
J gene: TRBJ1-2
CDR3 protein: ATSRATGTGGDGYT

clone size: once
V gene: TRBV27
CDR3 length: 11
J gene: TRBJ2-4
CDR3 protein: ASSRAGLNIQY

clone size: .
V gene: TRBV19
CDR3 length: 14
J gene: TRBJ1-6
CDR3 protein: ASSIGGMGINSPLH

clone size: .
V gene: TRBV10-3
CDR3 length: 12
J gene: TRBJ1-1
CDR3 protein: AVRARSMNTEAF

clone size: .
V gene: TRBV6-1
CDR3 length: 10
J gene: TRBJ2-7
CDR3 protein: ASSPSYYEQY

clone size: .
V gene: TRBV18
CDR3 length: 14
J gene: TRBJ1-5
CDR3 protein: ASSPRGGQGGQPQH

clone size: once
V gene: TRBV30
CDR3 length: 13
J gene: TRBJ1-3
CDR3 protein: AWSHGWTSGNTIY

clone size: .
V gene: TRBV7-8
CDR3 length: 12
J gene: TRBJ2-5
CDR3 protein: ASSSKTGQETQY

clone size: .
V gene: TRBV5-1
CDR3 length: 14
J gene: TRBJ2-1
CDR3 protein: ASSLGGIPGYNEQF

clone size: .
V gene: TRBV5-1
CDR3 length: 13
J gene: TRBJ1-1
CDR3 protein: ASSPGTGENTEAF

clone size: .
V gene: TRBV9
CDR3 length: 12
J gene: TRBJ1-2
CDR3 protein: ASSGRTGSHGYT

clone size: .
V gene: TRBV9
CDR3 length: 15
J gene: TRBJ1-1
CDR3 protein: ASSVGAKGIMNTEAF

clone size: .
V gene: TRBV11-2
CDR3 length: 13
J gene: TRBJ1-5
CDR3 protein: ASSLGGQYNQPQH

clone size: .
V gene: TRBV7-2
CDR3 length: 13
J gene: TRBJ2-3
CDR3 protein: ASSTKTGSFDTQY

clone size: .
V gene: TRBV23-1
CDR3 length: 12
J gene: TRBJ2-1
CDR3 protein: ASRRWKKDNEQF

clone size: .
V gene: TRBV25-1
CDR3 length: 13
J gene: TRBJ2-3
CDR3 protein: ASSELGGSTDTQY

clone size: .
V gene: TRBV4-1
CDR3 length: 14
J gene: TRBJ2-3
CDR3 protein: ASSQLAGVGTDTQY

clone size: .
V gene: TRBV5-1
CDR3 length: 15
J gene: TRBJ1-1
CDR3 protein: ASSQLGTGRFRTEAF

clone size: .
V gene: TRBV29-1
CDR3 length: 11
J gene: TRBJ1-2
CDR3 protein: SVEGGTNYGYT

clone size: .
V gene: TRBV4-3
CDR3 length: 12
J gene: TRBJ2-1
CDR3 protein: ASSQDGGNNEQF

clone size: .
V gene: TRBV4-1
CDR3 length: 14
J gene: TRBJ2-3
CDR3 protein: ASSQRDGLGTDTQY

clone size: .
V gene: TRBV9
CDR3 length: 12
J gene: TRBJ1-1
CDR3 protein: ASSSNRGVTEAF

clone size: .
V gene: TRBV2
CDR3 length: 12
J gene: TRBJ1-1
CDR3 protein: ASSVKVMNTEAF

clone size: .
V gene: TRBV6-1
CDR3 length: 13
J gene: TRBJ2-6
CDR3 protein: ACGTGGSGANVLT

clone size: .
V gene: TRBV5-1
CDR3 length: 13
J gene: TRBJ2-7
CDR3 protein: ASSLVLAGSYEQY

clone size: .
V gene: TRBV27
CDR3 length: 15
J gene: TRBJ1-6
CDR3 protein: ASSFGQGGLGSLPLH

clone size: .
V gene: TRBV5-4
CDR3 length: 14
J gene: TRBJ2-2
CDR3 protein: ASSLGTATNTGELF

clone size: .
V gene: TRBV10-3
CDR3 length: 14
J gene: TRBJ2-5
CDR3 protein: AISDSAASGQETQY

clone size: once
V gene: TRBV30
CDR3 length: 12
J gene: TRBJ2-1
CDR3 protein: AWSTGLPYNEQF

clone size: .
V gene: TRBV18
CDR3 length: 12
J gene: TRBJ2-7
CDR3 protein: ASSSSGGTYEQY

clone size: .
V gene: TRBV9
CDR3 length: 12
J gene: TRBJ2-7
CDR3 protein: ASSLRTSGDEQY

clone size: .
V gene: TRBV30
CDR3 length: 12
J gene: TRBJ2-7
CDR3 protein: ASGGLAASYEQY

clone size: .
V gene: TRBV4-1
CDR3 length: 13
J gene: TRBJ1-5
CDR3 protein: ASSPGAERNQPQH